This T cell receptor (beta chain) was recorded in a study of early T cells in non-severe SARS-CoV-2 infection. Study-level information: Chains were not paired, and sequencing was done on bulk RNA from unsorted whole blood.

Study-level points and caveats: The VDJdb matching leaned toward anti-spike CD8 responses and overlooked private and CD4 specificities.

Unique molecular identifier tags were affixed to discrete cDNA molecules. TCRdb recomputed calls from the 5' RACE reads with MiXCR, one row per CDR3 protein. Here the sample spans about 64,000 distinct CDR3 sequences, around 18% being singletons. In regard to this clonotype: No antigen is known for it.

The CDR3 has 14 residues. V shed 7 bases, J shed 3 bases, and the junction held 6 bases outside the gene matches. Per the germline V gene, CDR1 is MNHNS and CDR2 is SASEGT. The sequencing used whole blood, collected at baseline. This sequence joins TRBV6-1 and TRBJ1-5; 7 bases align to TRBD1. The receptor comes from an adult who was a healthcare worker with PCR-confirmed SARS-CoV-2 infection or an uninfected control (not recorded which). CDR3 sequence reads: CASNNGQVNQPQHF. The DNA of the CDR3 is TGTGCCAGCAACAATGGACAGGTCAATCAGCCCCAGCATTTT.